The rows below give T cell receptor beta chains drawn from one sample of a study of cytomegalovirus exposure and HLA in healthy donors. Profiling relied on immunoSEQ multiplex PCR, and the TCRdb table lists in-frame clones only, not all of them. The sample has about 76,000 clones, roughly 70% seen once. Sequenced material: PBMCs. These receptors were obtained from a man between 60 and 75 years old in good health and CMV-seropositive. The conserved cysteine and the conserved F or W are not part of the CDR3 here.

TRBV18 ASSPSQGGQPQH
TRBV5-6 ASSSALDSYNEQF
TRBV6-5 ASSLRVAGATDTQY
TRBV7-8 ASSLYYSNQPQH
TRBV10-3 AISGKKTDQETQY
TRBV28 ASSSLGLAGFNEQF
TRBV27 ASSNLRDTSEQY
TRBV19 ASTREFSTNYGYT
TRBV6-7 ASSYSGAVNYGYT
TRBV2 ASSARTGRGATNEKLF
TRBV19 ASSIVGQETQY
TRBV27 ASSSFFGTAGGSYNEQF
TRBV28 ASSPSRGGKETQY
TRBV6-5 VTTVAGGNNEQF
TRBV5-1 ASSFTLALNGDEQF
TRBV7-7 ASSPGTGSYEQY
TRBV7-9 ASPQDRGLHQPQH
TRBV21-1 ASSKVRGLGAEFLNTEAF
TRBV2 ASSRDRGGDEQY
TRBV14 ASSRAGPEAF
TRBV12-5 ASGLVLGHQQETQY
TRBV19 ASLGQLTNYGYT
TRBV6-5 ASSPLAGGYNEQF
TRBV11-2 ASSSFSSGVSEQY
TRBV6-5 ASSPTTDRVEGEN
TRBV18 ASSPQTVAEQY
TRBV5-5 ASTGPGVSEAF
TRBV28 AVTENTEAF
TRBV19 ASSPQGTNQPQH
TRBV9 ASSPRAGDYEQY
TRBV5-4 ASSLGQGGAEELF
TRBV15 ATSAWTDNEQF
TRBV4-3 ASSQTTDYEQY
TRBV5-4 ASTRTANYGYT
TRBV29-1 SVEGQGSKMNTEAF
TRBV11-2 ASSLEGGRSAYEQY
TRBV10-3 AISDPGGRNSPLH
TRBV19 ASSIQDRGFVEQY
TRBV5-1 ASSVSAGAIGVHEQF
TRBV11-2 ASSSGAGAYEQY
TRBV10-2 ASIEGAEQRTDTQY